The next 32 T cell receptor beta chains were all read from a single sample in a study of blood T cell repertoires in COVID-19. This table comes from immunoSEQ multiplex PCR, and its TCRdb copy is limited to in-frame clones, with some not included. The data contain approximately 400,000 clones, 91% of them singletons. The sequenced sample consisted of PBMCs or T cells enriched from blood (not recorded which). The source of these receptors is a woman aged 35 to 49 who had been exposed to COVID-19.

J is TRBJ1-1 and V is TRBV2; 8 nucleotides agree with TRBD1. Germline lookup yields CDR1 SNHLY and CDR2 FYNNEI. Germline trimming cut 6 bases from V and 4 bases from J; bases unmatched to any gene: 4. This CDR3 contains 13 residues. Here the CDR3 DNA reads TGTGCCAGCAGAGGACAGGGTATCACTGAAGCTTTCTTT. This codes for CASRGQGITEAFF.

The chain uses TRBV5-8 and TRBJ1-4, with TRBD1 matching 8 bases. V lost 6 bases, J lost 8 bases, and 12 bases stayed unmatched. CDR1 and CDR2 from the germline V gene are SGHTS and YDEGEE. This CDR3 region has 15 residues. The CDR3 spells CASTYPPDRDEKLFF. CDR3 DNA: TGTGCCAGCACCTACCCTCCGGACAGGGACGAAAAACTGTTTTTT.

The chain recombines TRBV6-5 with TRBJ2-5, with D possibly TRBD2 on 5 matching bases. The length of the CDR3 is 15 residues. Trimming took off 0 bases at V and 5 bases at J, with 13 bases between the two ends. Per germline, CDR1 MNHEY and CDR2 SVGAGI. The DNA for the CDR3 is TGTGCCAGCAGTTACTCTCTTGCGGGTAGGGAGACCCAGTACTTC. Translation gives CASSYSLAGRETQYF.

CDR3: CASSQEGPGQGYETGELFF. The CDR3 DNA reads TGCGCCAGCAGCCAGGAAGGCCCGGGACAGGGGTATGAAACCGGGGAGCTGTTTTTT. This chain connects TRBV5-1 to TRBJ2-2; 10 bases agree with TRBD1. Germline V CDR1 and CDR2: SGHRS, YFSETQ. This CDR3 has 19 amino acids. V shed 4 bases, J shed 5 bases, and the junction held 17 bases outside the gene matches.

This clone was seen a handful of times. This sequence joins TRBV6-6 and TRBJ1-1; no definite D call. Germline V gene data show CDR1 as MNHNY and CDR2 as SVGAGI (reference sequence). V shed 5 bases and J shed 3 bases, with 4 bases lying between them. This CDR3 has 11 amino acids. The chain's CDR3 is CASSRDTEAFF. The CDR3 nucleotides read TGTGCCAGCAGTAGAGACACTGAAGCTTTCTTT.

The V and J genes are TRBV30 and TRBJ2-7; perhaps TRBD2 as D (5 bases). The CDR3 contains 14 residues. V dropped 2 bases and J dropped 1 base, with 12 bases sitting between them. CDR1 and CDR2 (germline): GTSNPN, SVGIG (reference sequence). CDR3 coding DNA: TGTGCCTGGAGTAGACCGGGGAGATCCTACGAGCAGTACTTC. Protein: CAWSRPGRSYEQYF. The full variable domain, completed using reference TRBV30 and TRBJ2-7, is SQTIHQWPATLVQPVGSPLSLECTVEGTSNPNLYWYRQAAGRGLQLLFYSVGIGQISSEVPQNLSASRPQDRQFILSSKKLLLSDSGFYLCAWSRPGRSYEQYFGPGTRLTVT.

The chain recombines TRBV7-2 with TRBJ2-7, with 10 bases lining up with TRBD1. Per the germline V gene, CDR1 is SGHTA and CDR2 is FQGNSA. This CDR3 spans 15 amino acids. V lost 5 bases to trimming and J lost 3 bases; unmatched junction nucleotides: 7. CDR3 region: CASSQAGTGVYEQYF. The CDR3 nucleotides read TGTGCCAGCAGCCAGGCGGGGACAGGGGTCTACGAGCAGTACTTC.

The chain combines TRBV7-9 with TRBJ2-5; D may be TRBD1 (7 bases). The ends were cut back, 1 base at V and 1 base at J, with 13 bases in the middle. Germline V gives CDR1 SEHNR, CDR2 FQNEAQ (reference sequence). This CDR3 region has 16 residues. The CDR3 DNA is TGTGCCAGCAGCTTAGGCCCAGGGGGGAGCCAAGAGACCCAGTACTTC. It yields the protein CASSLGPGGSQETQYF.

The gene calls are TRBV30 and TRBJ2-5; 7 positions match TRBD2. Trimming at V came to 2 bases and at J to 5 bases, leaving 14 bases not matched to a gene. Looked up from germline, CDR1 is GTSNPN and CDR2 is SVGIG (reference sequence). CDR3 length: 16 residues. CDR3 sequence: CAWSPPGRSWGETQYF. CDR3 sequence (DNA): TGTGCCTGGAGTCCCCCCGGGAGGTCCTGGGGGGAGACCCAGTACTTC.

This chain links TRBV9 with TRBJ1-3, with 7 positions matching TRBD1. Losses at the gene ends were 3 bases for V and 4 bases for J; bases not matched to a gene: 7. Per germline, CDR1 SGDLS and CDR2 YYNGEE. The CDR3 has 15 amino acids. The CDR3 sequence is CASSAETGRGNTIYF. CDR3 DNA sequence: TGTGCCAGCAGCGCGGAGACAGGGAGGGGAAACACCATATATTTT.

The V call is TRBV5-4, the J call TRBJ1-3; D is possibly TRBD1 (5 bases). CDR1 and CDR2 (germline): SGHNT, YYREEE (reference sequence). The CDR3 extends over 17 amino acids. V was shortened by 2 bases and J by 0 bases, with 15 bases between the two germline ends. CDR3 bases: TGTGCCAGCAGCTTTCCCACCGGGGGAGGCTCTGGAAACACCATATATTTT. Amino acid sequence: CASSFPTGGGSGNTIYF.

V usage is TRBV12-3 or TRBV12-4 and J usage is TRBJ1-1; D remains unclear. Deletions cut 6 bases from V and 3 bases from J, with 8 bases between. The CDR3 is made up of 12 amino acids. In DNA, the CDR3 is TGTGCCAGCAGCCTTACTTACACTGAAGCTTTCTTT. As protein: CASSLTYTEAFF.

The J gene is TRBJ2-1, the V gene TRBV24-1, with 8 nucleotides matching TRBD2. J lost 6 bases, V lost 10 bases, and 10 bases had no gene match. This CDR3 is built from 14 residues. Germline-derived CDR1 and CDR2 are KGHDR and SFDVKD. CDR3 sequence (DNA): TGTGCCACTCTTAGCGGGAACCCCCGCAATGAGCAGTTCTTC. Translating gives CATLSGNPRNEQFF.

V is TRBV27 and J is TRBJ1-2; possible D gene TRBD1, 5 bases. Germline V gives CDR1 MNHEY, CDR2 SMNVEV (reference sequence). V gave up 3 bases and J gave up 7 bases, with 15 bases separating them. The CDR3 consists of 14 residues. DNA for the CDR3: TGTGCCAGCAGTTTCGGCGGGGGGGTTCGTGGCTACACCTTC. It specifies CASSFGGGVRGYTF.

The chain is built from TRBV2 and TRBJ1-6; D perhaps matches TRBD1 (6 bases). The CDR3 extends over 14 amino acids. Germline loops: CDR1 SNHLY, CDR2 FYNNEI. V was pared by 7 bases and J by 7 bases, with 14 bases between. Here the CDR3 reads CASTEQGWNSPLHF. The CDR3 nucleotides read TGTGCCAGCACCGAACAGGGTTGGAATTCACCCCTCCACTTT.

This clone was recorded only once. The V call is TRBV30, the J call TRBJ2-1, with a possible D match to TRBD2 (6 bases). Germline loops: CDR1 GTSNPN, CDR2 SVGIG (reference sequence). CDR3 length equals 10 residues. The V end was cut by 5 bases, the J end by 8 bases, with 7 bases between. For the CDR3, the DNA is TGTGCCTGGGGGAGGTATGAGCAGTTCTTC. Its translation: CAWGRYEQFF.

The chain employs TRBV7-2 and TRBJ1-2; D is uncertain. Trimming cost V 4 bases and J 5 bases, with 17 bases left between them. Per germline, CDR1 SGHTA and CDR2 FQGNSA. The CDR3 runs 15 residues. DNA for the CDR3: TGTGCCAGCAGCTCCTCGGCAGGTACTCAATATGGCTACACCTTC. Protein: CASSSSAGTQYGYTF.

V usage is TRBV9 and J usage is TRBJ2-2, with TRBD2 matching 9 bases. Germline V gene data show CDR1 as SGDLS and CDR2 as YYNGEE. With 0 bases clipped from V and 8 bases from J, the junction kept 8 bases outside the gene matches. The CDR3 consists of 16 residues. DNA for the CDR3: TGTGCCAGCAGCGTAGGAGATAGCGGGAGACTAGGGGAGCTGTTTTTT. This sequence encodes CASSVGDSGRLGELFF.

The gene calls are TRBV27 and TRBJ1-5; weak D call: TRBD1 (6 bases). CDR3 length equals 14 residues. Germline CDR1 is MNHEY and CDR2 is SMNVEV (reference sequence). Between the trimmed V and J ends, which lost 4 bases and 5 bases, there was a span of 12 bases. DNA of the CDR3: TGTGCCAGCAGTTCAGGGAGGGGGGATCAGCCCCAGCATTTT. Encoded protein: CASSSGRGDQPQHF.

The rearrangement joins TRBV29-1 to TRBJ1-2; perhaps TRBD1 as D (6 bases). Trimming removed 5 bases from V and 6 bases from J, with 19 bases in between. Germline values: CDR1 SQVTM, CDR2 ANQGSEA. The CDR3 contains 14 residues. CDR3 in amino acids: CSVTQGLLTNGYTF. The CDR3 nucleotides are TGCAGCGTTACCCAGGGGCTTTTAACGAATGGCTACACCTTC.

The V call is TRBV2, the J call TRBJ1-4, with 9 bases that match TRBD1. The V gene end was trimmed by 1 base and the J gene end by 7 bases; junction bases not matched to a gene: 10. CDR1 and CDR2 from the germline V gene are SNHLY and FYNNEI. The length of the CDR3 is 17 residues. The DNA for the CDR3 is TGTGCCAGCAGTGAAGTTTTCCCTGGGACAGGGACTGAAAAACTGTTTTTT. Encoded protein: CASSEVFPGTGTEKLFF.

The V and J genes are TRBV5-1 and TRBJ1-2; D is unresolved. V shed 0 bases and J shed 2 bases, with 11 bases lying between them. This CDR3 comprises 15 residues. The V gene's germline CDR1 is SGHRS and CDR2 YFSETQ. CDR3 bases: TGCGCCAGCAGCTTGGAAATTACAGCAAACTATGGCTACACCTTC. This codes for CASSLEITANYGYTF.

The CDR3 loop reads CASSLGSGSVDTQYF. CDR3 in DNA: TGTGCCAGCAGCTTGGGTAGCGGGAGTGTTGATACGCAGTATTTT. V is TRBV5-6 and J is TRBJ2-3; 9 positions agree with TRBD2. This CDR3 comprises 15 residues. Germline assignment: CDR1 SGHDT and CDR2 YYEEEE. Unmatched junction bases numbered 5, after V lost 0 bases and J lost 6 bases.

The genes are TRBV5-1 and TRBJ2-7; 9 bases match TRBD2. CDR3 length equals 17 residues. After removal of 4 bases from V and 0 bases from J, the junction contained 11 bases not matched to a gene. The V gene's germline CDR1 is SGHRS and CDR2 YFSETQ. The CDR3 DNA is TGCGCCAGCAGCCTTCGGACTAGCGCCTCGAGCTCCTACGAGCAGTACTTC. Amino acid sequence: CASSLRTSASSSYEQYF.

This clone was recorded once. The rearrangement uses TRBV2 and TRBJ2-1; 9 nucleotides line up with TRBD1. CDR1 is SNHLY and CDR2 is FYNNEI in the germline V gene. The CDR3 totals 14 residues. V was clipped by 4 bases and J by 8 bases; unmatched bases: 6. The CDR3 nucleotides are TGTGCCAGCAGTGGGACCGGGACAGGGCATGAGCAGTTCTTC. Protein: CASSGTGTGHEQFF.

The genes are TRBV30 and TRBJ1-4, with TRBD1 matching 7 bases. The CDR3 consists of 15 residues. Germline CDR1 is GTSNPN and CDR2 is SVGIG (reference sequence). Trimming at V came to 2 bases and at J to 0 bases, leaving 3 bases not matched to a gene. CDR3 residues: CAWSQGVATNEKLFF. In DNA, the CDR3 is TGTGCCTGGAGTCAGGGGGTGGCAACTAATGAAAAACTGTTTTTT.

The gene calls are TRBV5-1 and TRBJ2-7, with TRBD2 matching 11 bases. The ends lost 3 bases at V and 6 bases at J; junction bases unmatched: 8. CDR3 length: 15 residues. CDR1 and CDR2 from the germline V gene are SGHRS and YFSETQ. CDR3 residues: CASSSLLAGEGEQYF. The CDR3 region has the DNA TGCGCCAGCAGCTCACTACTAGCGGGAGAAGGCGAGCAGTACTTC.

The chain is built from TRBV9 and TRBJ1-1; no firm D call. Germline lookup yields CDR1 SGDLS and CDR2 YYNGEE. This CDR3 region has 13 residues. The V end lost 0 bases, the J end lost 5 bases, and 8 bases lay between the germline ends. The CDR3 sequence is CASSVGASTEAFF. CDR3 DNA: TGTGCCAGCAGCGTAGGGGCAAGTACTGAAGCTTTCTTT.

The chain uses TRBV2 and TRBJ1-2; D may be TRBD1 (5 bases). Germline assignment: CDR1 SNHLY and CDR2 FYNNEI. CDR3 size: 12 residues. V gave up 5 bases and J gave up 4 bases, with 8 bases separating them. CDR3 nucleotide sequence: TGTGCCAGCAGTCGACAGCTCTATGGCTACACCTTC. Translated, it gives CASSRQLYGYTF. Together with reference TRBV2 and TRBJ1-2, the CDR3 gives the full variable domain: EPEVTQTPSHQVTQMGQEVILRCVPISNHLYFYWYRQILGQKVEFLVSFYNNEISEKSEIFDDQFSVERPDGSNFTLKIRSTKLEDSAMYFCASSRQLYGYTFGSGTRLTVV.

The CDR3 nucleotides are TGTGCCAGCAGCTATGGGTCAGGCCTGGAAGCTTTCTTT. The encoded protein is CASSYGSGLEAFF. The chain links TRBV12-3 or TRBV12-4 to TRBJ1-1; D gene uncertain. V was trimmed by 6 bases and J by 8 bases, leaving 16 bases between them. The CDR3 covers 13 residues.

The rearrangement uses TRBV18 and TRBJ1-5; TRBD1 agrees at 7 bases. Germline values: CDR1 KGHSH, CDR2 LQKENI. V gave up 4 bases and J gave up 0 bases; unmatched junction bases: 6. This CDR3 spans 16 amino acids. CDR3 nucleotides: TGTGCCAGCTCACTACAGACAGGGAATAGCAATCAGCCCCAGCATTTT. The encoded protein is CASSLQTGNSNQPQHF.

As concerns this clone: The sample holds other DNA sequences that translate to the same CDR3. The gene calls are TRBV20-1 and TRBJ1-2, with TRBD1 matching 8 bases. The CDR3 consists of 11 residues. Germline values: CDR1 DFQATT, CDR2 SNEGSKA (reference sequence). With V trimmed by 5 bases and J by 5 bases, 1 base remained unmatched. This CDR3 reads CSARQGYGYTF. As DNA, the CDR3 is TGCAGTGCTCGACAGGGGTATGGCTACACCTTC.